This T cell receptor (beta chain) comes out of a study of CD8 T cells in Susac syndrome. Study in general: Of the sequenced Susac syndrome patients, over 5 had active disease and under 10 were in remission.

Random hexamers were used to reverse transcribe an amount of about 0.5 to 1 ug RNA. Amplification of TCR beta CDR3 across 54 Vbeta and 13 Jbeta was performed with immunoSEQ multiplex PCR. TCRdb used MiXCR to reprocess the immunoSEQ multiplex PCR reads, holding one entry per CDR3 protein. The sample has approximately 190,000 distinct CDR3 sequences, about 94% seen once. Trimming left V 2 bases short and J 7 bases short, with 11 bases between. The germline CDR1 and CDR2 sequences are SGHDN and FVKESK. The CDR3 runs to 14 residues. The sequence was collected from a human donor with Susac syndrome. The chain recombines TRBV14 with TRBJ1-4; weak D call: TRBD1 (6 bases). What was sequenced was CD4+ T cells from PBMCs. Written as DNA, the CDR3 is TGTGCCAGCAGCCAATCCTGGACAGTTGAAAAACTGTTTTTT. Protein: CASSQSWTVEKLFF.